Listed here are 18 T cell receptor beta chains from one sample, sequenced in a study of blood T cells in healthy people across ages. A sample-barcoded 5' primer and a J-beta primer mix were used in a second PCR of roughly 6 to 11 cycles. TCRdb reanalysed the 5' RACE reads using MiXCR and keeps one entry per CDR3 protein. The profile shows 1.5 million to 2 million distinct CDR3 sequences, about 30% of them singletons. The sequencing sample was made of blood. These receptors originate from a woman aged 25 to 39 in good health.

A few counts support this clonotype. The chain combines TRBV7-2 with TRBJ2-1; 7 nucleotides agree with TRBD2. After removal of 2 bases from V and 8 bases from J, the junction contained 12 bases not matched to a gene. CDR1 is SGHTA, CDR2 FQGNSA, per germline. The CDR3 runs 16 residues. CDR3 in amino acids: CASSLYGRGIDDEQFF. CDR3 nucleotide sequence: TGTGCCAGCAGCTTATACGGGCGGGGGATTGACGATGAGCAGTTCTTC.

In this sample, this clonotype turned up many times. The chain couples TRBV27 to TRBJ2-7; a possible D gene is TRBD2 (7 bases). Germline CDR1 reads MNHEY; CDR2 reads SMNVEV (reference sequence). The V end lost 1 base, the J end lost 10 bases, and 32 bases lay between the germline ends. The CDR3 has 19 amino acids. CDR3 amino acids: CASSLYSRGRAGPPGAQYF. CDR3 coding DNA: TGTGCCAGCAGTTTATATTCCCGGGGTAGAGCGGGGCCCCCGGGGGCCCAGTACTTC.

This clonotype was picked up a small number of times. The chain joins TRBV6-1 to TRBJ2-7, with TRBD1 matching over 8 bases. The germline gives CDR1 MNHNS, CDR2 SASEGT. J lost 3 bases, V lost 2 bases, and 6 bases had no gene match. This CDR3 region has 15 residues. This CDR3 is CASSELGQANYEQYF. DNA of the CDR3: TGTGCCAGCAGTGAACTGGGACAGGCAAACTACGAGCAGTACTTC.

The table lists this clonotype with many counts. The chain joins TRBV5-1 to TRBJ2-7, with D uncertain. Per germline, CDR1 SGHRS and CDR2 YFSETQ. This CDR3 comprises 13 residues. V lost 9 bases to trimming and J lost 4 bases, with 17 bases between them. The CDR3 reads CATRESPAYEQYF. The CDR3 DNA sequence: TGCGCCACCCGAGAGAGTCCGGCGTACGAGCAGTACTTC.

V gene TRBV7-2 combines with J gene TRBJ2-1; 7 positions agree with TRBD2. This CDR3 spans 14 amino acids. With 10 bases clipped from V and 6 bases from J, the junction kept 12 bases outside the gene matches. Germline CDR1 reads SGHTA; CDR2 reads FQGNSA. The DNA for the CDR3 is TGTGCCACTAAAGGGGCGGGAGTGTTCAATGAGCAGTTCTTC. Encoded protein: CATKGAGVFNEQFF.

In this sample, this clonotype turned up many times. The gene calls are TRBV4-3 and TRBJ2-7; D gene unclear. Germline V gives CDR1 LGHNA, CDR2 YSLEER. The germline V and J ends were trimmed by 0 bases and 0 bases, with 12 bases remaining between them. The CDR3 covers 16 residues. CDR3 nucleotides: TGCGCCAGCAGCCAAGATACGAATTTTCCCTCCTACGAGCAGTACTTC. Protein: CASSQDTNFPSYEQYF.

This clonotype was observed once. The chain links TRBV12-3 or TRBV12-4 to TRBJ2-3, with D tentatively TRBD2 (5 bases). The CDR3 spans 12 residues. The V gene lost 10 bases and the J gene lost 4 bases, with 12 bases spanning the gap. CDR3 nucleotides: TGTGCCACCGGGGTAGGAGCAGATACGCAGTATTTT. It is translated as CATGVGADTQYF.

Note on this clonotype: An end of the junction differs from the germline gene, which may be a read error. The chain uses TRBV28 and TRBJ1-6, with D possibly being TRBD1 (5 bases). CDR1 MDHEN and CDR2 SYDVKM come from the germline V gene. This CDR3 spans 14 amino acids. The CDR3 sequence is CAGSPGDSNSPLHF. CDR3 sequence (DNA): TGTGCCGGCAGTCCCGGCGACAGTAATTCACCCCTCCACTTT.

The count of this clonotype is one. A read error may explain this, as a much larger clone is one base away. This chain links TRBV5-1 with TRBJ2-5; 8 positions agree with TRBD1. TRBJ2-7 explains the end of the DNA better; the J call may be wrong. Germline V gene sequence: CDR1 SGHRS, CDR2 YFSETQ. This CDR3 has 15 residues. CDR3 nucleotide sequence: TGCGCCAGCAGCGGGTCGGGCAGGGGGCGCTACGAGCAGTACTTC. Protein: CASSGSGRGRYEQYF.

The chain couples TRBV5-1 to TRBJ2-5; D is unresolved. V was trimmed by 2 bases and J by 2 bases, leaving 13 bases between them. Germline V gives CDR1 SGHRS, CDR2 YFSETQ. CDR3 size: 15 residues. In DNA form, the CDR3 reads TGCGCCAGCAGCTTTGGTACCGTAAAGCAAGAGACCCAGTACTTC. Residues: CASSFGTVKQETQYF.

This clonotype was seen more than once but under ten times. This chain uses TRBV7-2 with TRBJ2-1; TRBD2 is a possible D gene (5 bases). CDR1 is SGHTA and CDR2 is FQGNSA in the germline V gene. Trimming removed 5 bases at V and 3 bases at J, with 14 bases between. The CDR3 is 15 residues long. The CDR3 coding sequence is TGTGCCAGCAGCATTACTAGAAATAGCTACAATGAGCAGTTCTTC. This gives the protein CASSITRNSYNEQFF. Full variable domain (rest looked up from reference TRBV7-2 and TRBJ2-1): GAGVSQSPSNKVTEKGKDVELRCDPISGHTALYWYRQSLGQGLEFLIYFQGNSAPDKSGLPSDRFSAERTGGSVSTLTIQRTQQEDSAVYLCASSITRNSYNEQFFGPGTRLTVL.

About this clonotype: Germline and junction disagree at one end, which may indicate a read error. The gene calls are TRBV5-1 and TRBJ2-1, with 10 bases identical to TRBD1. CDR3 length equals 15 residues. Germline CDR1 SGHRS, CDR2 YFSETQ. CDR3 nucleotide sequence: TGCGCCAGCAGGTTGACAGGGGGCTCCAACAATGAGCAGTTCTTC. Its protein product is CASRLTGGSNNEQFF.

V is TRBV4-3 and J is TRBJ2-1; TRBD1 matches 8 bases. CDR1 and CDR2 (germline): LGHNA, YSLEER. The ends lost 1 base at V and 0 bases at J; junction bases unmatched: 2. There are 16 residues in the CDR3. CDR3 coding DNA: TGCGCCAGCAGCCAAGCTACAGGGGGCTCCTACAATGAGCAGTTCTTC. Residues: CASSQATGGSYNEQFF.

The rearrangement links TRBV11-2 to TRBJ2-7, with a possible D match to TRBD2 (5 bases). The germline V gene has CDR1 SGHAT and CDR2 FQNNGV. V lost 4 bases, J lost 3 bases, and 13 bases lay in between. The CDR3 loop spans 14 amino acids. CDR3 sequence reads: CASSSPEGGYEQYF. CDR3 in DNA: TGTGCCAGCAGCTCCCCCGAGGGCGGCTACGAGCAGTACTTC.

V and J are TRBV29-1 and TRBJ1-2, with a possible D match to TRBD1 (6 bases). This CDR3 spans 12 amino acids. V shed 2 bases and J shed 8 bases, with 12 bases lying between them. Germline CDR1 reads SQVTM; CDR2 reads ANQGSEA. CDR3 protein: CSVEKGGAGYTF. DNA of the CDR3: TGCAGCGTTGAAAAGGGGGGCGCGGGCTACACCTTC. The full variable domain, its missing parts supplied by reference TRBV29-1 and TRBJ1-2, is SAVISQKPSRDICQRGTSLTIQCQVDSQVTMMFWYRQQPGQSLTLIATANQGSEATYESGFVIDKFPISRPNLTFSTLTVSNMSPEDSSIYLCSVEKGGAGYTFGSGTRLTVV.

This clonotype was seen a handful of times. CDR3 region: CSARGQGTDTQYF. The CDR3 region has the DNA TGCAGTGCTAGGGGACAGGGGACAGATACGCAGTATTTT. V usage is TRBV20-1 and J usage is TRBJ2-3; TRBD1 aligns across 10 bases. The junction had 0 bases not matched to a gene; V was cut back by 3 bases and J by 3 bases. This CDR3 is 13 amino acids long. Germline loops: CDR1 DFQATT, CDR2 SNEGSKA (reference sequence).

This chain connects TRBV20-1 to TRBJ2-5; D gene unclear. This CDR3 has 13 residues. Trimming removed 0 bases at V and 2 bases at J, with 7 bases between. CDR1 DFQATT and CDR2 SNEGSKA come from the germline V gene (reference sequence). Here the CDR3 DNA reads TGCAGTGCTAGAGATTTCAGTCAAGAGACCCAGTACTTC. Translated: CSARDFSQETQYF.

CDR3 loop: CASNFLSLASSYEQYF. CDR3 coding DNA: TGCGCCAGCAACTTTTTATCCCTAGCGTCTTCCTACGAGCAGTACTTC. The chain has TRBV5-1 and TRBJ2-7; a weak D match, TRBD2 (6 bases). Per germline, CDR1 SGHRS and CDR2 YFSETQ. The CDR3 runs to 16 residues. The germline V and J ends were trimmed by 6 bases and 1 base, with 20 bases remaining between them.